This TCR beta chain was identified in a study of control samples from healthy donors and cancer patients. This clone was recorded a few times. Repertoires were generated with immunoSEQ multiplex PCR, while TCRdb's copy carries only in-frame clones and drops some. The sample comprises 75,000 to 80,000 clones, roughly 89% of which are singletons, and roughly 8.9% rests with the top ten. Unmatched junction bases numbered 3, after V lost 0 bases and J lost 5 bases. The CDR3 length is 16 residues. Germline loops: CDR1 MRHNA, CDR2 SNTAGT. The chain joins TRBV6-4 to TRBJ2-1; 11 bases are shared with TRBD2. The material sequenced was PBMCs. The sequence came from a woman aged 50 to 60 with colorectal cancer. CDR3 residues: CASSDSTSGDHNEQFF. CDR3 DNA: TGTGCCAGCAGTGACTCGACTAGCGGGGACCACAATGAGCAGTTCTTC.